Following are 15 T cell receptor beta chains from one sample sequenced in a study of T cells in Graves' hyperthyroidism and ophthalmopathy. What was amplified from RNA transcripts were TCR beta CDR3 regions. HTBI primers drove first-round RT-PCR of the TCR CDR3. TCRdb recomputed calls from the multiplex PCR reads with MiXCR, one row per CDR3 protein. This table has about 510,000 distinct CDR3 sequences, 14% appearing once. Material for sequencing was blood. Receptor source: a woman aged 40 to 50 with Graves' hyperthyroidism.

This clonotype showed up many times. This chain uses TRBV9 with TRBJ1-1; a weak D match, TRBD1 (5 bases). Germline V CDR1 and CDR2: SGDLS, YYNGEE. Trimming left V 0 bases short and J 7 bases short, with 16 bases between. The CDR3 consists of 15 residues. CDR3 residues: CASSVGTGVLDEAFF. Written as DNA, the CDR3 is TGTGCCAGCAGCGTAGGCACAGGTGTTCTCGATGAAGCTTTCTTT.

The rearrangement joins TRBV7-9 to TRBJ2-2; D is ambiguous. The CDR3 spans 15 residues. CDR1 is SEHNR and CDR2 is FQNEAQ in the germline V gene (reference sequence). Trimming left V 1 base short and J 2 bases short, with 8 bases between. For the CDR3, the DNA is TGTGCCAGCAGCTTAGTTGGGATTAACACCGGGGAGCTGTTTTTT. Translating gives CASSLVGINTGELFF.

This clonotype was counted many times. V gene TRBV2 combines with J gene TRBJ2-7; TRBD2 matches 8 bases. This CDR3 contains 16 residues. Germline V gene sequence: CDR1 SNHLY, CDR2 FYNNEI. V was pared by 3 bases and J by 4 bases, with 11 bases of the junction left unmatched. DNA for the CDR3: TGTGCCAGCAGTGAGAGCGGGGGTATGGTGTTATACGAGCAGTACTTC. It codes for CASSESGGMVLYEQYF.

This clonotype was counted at least ten times. The CDR3 region has the DNA TGTGCCTGGAATTTGGACAGGGAAAAACTGTTTTTT. Residues: CAWNLDREKLFF. The rearrangement joins TRBV30 to TRBJ1-4; 7 nucleotides agree with TRBD1. Germline V gene data show CDR1 as GTSNPN and CDR2 as SVGIG (reference sequence). This CDR3 region has 12 residues. With 4 bases clipped from V and 8 bases from J, the junction kept 4 bases outside the gene matches.

The chain recombines TRBV28 with TRBJ1-1; D uncertain. In germline, CDR1 is MDHEN, CDR2 SYDVKM. The CDR3 runs 12 residues. V gave up 3 bases and J gave up 6 bases, with 8 bases separating them. CDR3 residues: CASSFLGAEAFF. Written as DNA, the CDR3 is TGTGCCAGCAGTTTCCTCGGCGCTGAAGCTTTCTTT. The full variable domain, rest sourced from reference TRBV28 and TRBJ1-1, is DVKVTQSSRYLVKRTGEKVFLECVQDMDHENMFWYRQDPGLGLRLIYFSYDVKMKEKGDIPEGYSVSREKKERFSLILESASTNQTSMYLCASSFLGAEAFFGQGTRLTVV.

V and J are TRBV7-8 and TRBJ2-6; TRBD1 matches at 10 bases. Trimming at V came to 1 base and at J to 4 bases, leaving 10 bases not matched to a gene. The CDR3 sequence is 19 residues long. Looked up from germline, CDR1 is SGHVS and CDR2 is FQNEAQ. The CDR3 sequence is CASSLGTGGGLKGANVLTF. CDR3 sequence (DNA): TGTGCCAGCAGCTTAGGGACAGGGGGGGGCCTGAAGGGGGCCAACGTCCTGACTTTC. The full variable domain, rest sourced from reference TRBV7-8 and TRBJ2-6, is GAGVSQSPRYKVAKRGQDVALRCDPISGHVSLFWYQQALGQGPEFLTYFQNEAQLDKSGLPSDRFFAERPEGSVSTLKIQRTQQEDSAVYLCASSLGTGGGLKGANVLTFGAGSRLTVL.

A few counts support this clonotype. The CDR3 reads CASSQGGQSTDTQYF. CDR3 nucleotides: TGTGCCAGCAGCCAAGGGGGACAGAGCACAGATACGCAGTATTTT. The genes are TRBV3-1 and TRBJ2-3; 7 bases fit TRBD1. V trimming: 1 base; J trimming: 0 bases; junction bases outside the gene matches: 1. Germline assignment: CDR1 LGHDT and CDR2 YNNKEL (reference sequence). The CDR3 loop spans 15 amino acids.

This clonotype was counted at least ten times. The CDR3 nucleotides read TGTGCCAGCAGTTTTGCACAGAACAATGAGCAGTTCTTC. It yields the protein CASSFAQNNEQFF. The chain combines TRBV28 with TRBJ2-1; unclear D gene. The germline CDR1 and CDR2 sequences are MDHEN and SYDVKM. CDR3 length: 13 amino acids. V was trimmed by 3 bases and J by 5 bases, leaving 8 bases between them.

This chain connects TRBV5-1 to TRBJ2-7; 7 bases line up with TRBD2. J was trimmed by 4 bases and V by 7 bases; bases with no gene match: 8. This CDR3 has 13 residues. The germline gives CDR1 SGHRS, CDR2 YFSETQ. This CDR3 is CASHLAVGYEQYF. CDR3 in DNA: TGCGCCAGCCATCTAGCGGTTGGGTACGAGCAGTACTTC.

V usage is TRBV7-2 and J usage is TRBJ2-1; no firm D call. Trimming took 1 base from V and 0 from J, leaving 13 bases between them. Germline V CDR1 and CDR2: SGHTA, FQGNSA. CDR3 length: 17 amino acids. The CDR3 loop is CASSLDPGGYSYNEQFF. In DNA form, the CDR3 reads TGTGCCAGCAGCTTAGATCCCGGCGGCTACTCCTACAATGAGCAGTTCTTC.

The rearrangement uses TRBV19 and TRBJ1-1; TRBD1 is a possible D gene (5 bases). CDR1 and CDR2 (germline): LNHDA, SQIVND (reference sequence). The CDR3 length is 15 residues. Trimming took off 3 bases at V and 1 base at J, with 12 bases between the two ends. CDR3 protein: CASSILAGTNTEAFF. The CDR3 region has the DNA TGTGCCAGTAGTATCCTCGCAGGGACGAACACTGAAGCTTTCTTT.

This clonotype was detected a few times. The V and J genes are TRBV5-1 and TRBJ1-2, with TRBD1 identical over 7 bases. CDR1 SGHRS and CDR2 YFSETQ come from the germline V gene. The CDR3 runs 15 residues. V gave up 4 bases and J gave up 4 bases; unmatched junction bases: 10. The CDR3 DNA is TGCGCCAGCAGCCCCGACAGGACAGGTTCCTATGGCTACACCTTC. This sequence encodes CASSPDRTGSYGYTF.

The table lists this clonotype with many counts. This chain's CDR3 is CASSYVRTSGPETQYF. For the CDR3, the DNA is TGTGCCAGCAGTTACGTCCGGACTAGCGGTCCAGAGACCCAGTACTTC. The chain couples TRBV6-6 to TRBJ2-5; TRBD2 agrees at 10 bases. Germline lookup yields CDR1 MNHNY and CDR2 SVGAGI (reference sequence). V shed 2 bases, J shed 4 bases, and the junction held 7 bases outside the gene matches. CDR3 length equals 16 residues.

This clonotype was counted at least ten times. This chain joins TRBV3-1 and TRBJ1-1, with D uncertain. The V gene lost 4 bases and the J gene lost 4 bases, with 10 bases spanning the gap. The CDR3 is made up of 13 amino acids. The V gene's germline CDR1 is LGHDT and CDR2 YNNKEL (reference sequence). The CDR3, as DNA: TGTGCCAGCAGCCGAAAGGGAGTCACTGAAGCTTTCTTT. Its translation is CASSRKGVTEAFF.

The DNA for the CDR3 is TGCGCCAGCGGACAGGGGGATACGCAGTATTTT. Translated: CASGQGDTQYF. This sequence joins TRBV10-2 and TRBJ2-3; 9 bases match TRBD1. The V gene end was trimmed by 8 bases and the J gene end by 6 bases; junction bases not matched to a gene: 0. The CDR3 has 11 residues. CDR1 is WSHSY and CDR2 is SAAADI in the germline V gene.